The source of this TCR beta chain is a study of blood T cell repertoires in COVID-19. Study as a whole: The United States, Italy and Spain were the sources of the acute and convalescent COVID-19 samples. Sources were T cells, B-cell-depleted T cells, or PBMCs; the material itself was cDNA or gDNA.

Trimming removed 3 bases at V and 3 bases at J, with 12 bases between. The germline CDR1 and CDR2 sequences are SGHNT and YENEEA. The CDR3 has 15 residues. As processed by the authors: Reference gene primer amplification yielded estimated nucleated cell counts. The method was immunoSEQ multiplex PCR; TCRdb's version includes in-frame clones alone and lacks a portion of them. V and J calls and clone size are copied from that table; D and trimming were computed from the DNA. This table has 150,000 to 200,000 clones, approximately 90% appearing once. The clonotype comes from a man aged 60 to 69 with acute or convalescent COVID-19. V gene TRBV11-3 combines with J gene TRBJ1-5, with D unresolved. Sample: peripheral blood. The CDR3: CASSLGAGDNQPQHF. The DNA for the CDR3 is TGTGCCAGCAGCTTGGGCGCCGGGGACAATCAGCCCCAGCATTTT. Supplemented by reference TRBV11-3 and TRBJ1-5, the full variable domain reads EAGVVQSPRYKIIEKKQPVAFWCNPISGHNTLYWYLQNLGQGPELLIRYENEEAVDDSQLPKDRFSAERLKGVDSTLKIQPAELGDSAVYLCASSLGAGDNQPQHFGDGTRLSIL.